One sample yielded the 14 T cell receptor beta chains listed below, sequenced in a study of T cells in Graves' hyperthyroidism and ophthalmopathy. What was amplified from RNA transcripts were TCR beta CDR3 regions. HTBI primers were employed in a first-round RT-PCR of the TCR CDR3. Each CDR3 protein gets one entry after TCRdb re-called the multiplex PCR reads with MiXCR. The table shows some 500,000 distinct CDR3 sequences, with about 16% occurring only once. Sequencing was performed on blood. All receptors come from a woman in her 30s with Graves' ophthalmopathy.

This clonotype was found a few times. The chain combines TRBV28 with TRBJ2-6; D is unclear. V lost 3 bases and J lost 4, with 13 bases in between. The CDR3 totals 16 residues. Germline CDR1 and CDR2: MDHEN and SYDVKM. DNA for the CDR3: TGTGCCAGCAGTTTCCCTATAGGTTCGGGGGCCAACGTCCTGACTTTC. The encoded protein is CASSFPIGSGANVLTF.

The rearrangement uses TRBV20-1 and TRBJ2-7, with a weak D call TRBD1 (6 bases). Trimming stripped 3 bases from V and 7 bases from J, with 22 bases between. Germline-derived CDR1 and CDR2 are DFQATT and SNEGSKA (reference sequence). CDR3 length: 15 amino acids. CDR3 in DNA: TGCAGTGCTAGGGGGGCCCCGACTGGATTTAGGGAGCAGTACTTC. This encodes CSARGAPTGFREQYF.

This clonotype has at least ten counts. The rearrangement uses TRBV28 and TRBJ1-5; 7 nucleotides align to TRBD1. With 5 bases clipped from V and 2 bases from J, the junction kept 3 bases outside the gene matches. The CDR3 covers 14 residues. Germline V gene lookup returns CDR1 MDHEN and CDR2 SYDVKM. CDR3 in DNA: TGTGCCAGCAGTCACGGACAGGGCAATCAGCCCCAGCATTTT. This gives the protein CASSHGQGNQPQHF.

The chain carries TRBV20-1 and TRBJ2-1; D remains ambiguous. This CDR3 contains 13 residues. Trimming took off 3 bases at V and 3 bases at J, with 9 bases between the two ends. CDR1 is DFQATT and CDR2 is SNEGSKA in the germline V gene (reference sequence). CDR3 in amino acids: CSASPRIYNEQFF. CDR3 DNA: TGCAGTGCTAGCCCGCGGATCTACAATGAGCAGTTCTTC.

This clonotype has a count of ten or more. The chain employs TRBV20-1 and TRBJ2-1, with D possibly TRBD1 on 6 matching bases. Looked up from germline, CDR1 is DFQATT and CDR2 is SNEGSKA (reference sequence). The V gene lost 5 bases and the J gene lost 10 bases, with 9 bases spanning the gap. The CDR3 runs to 10 residues. The CDR3 spells CSAQGREQFF. The CDR3 DNA sequence: TGCAGTGCTCAGGGGAGAGAGCAGTTCTTC.

This clonotype was seen many times. V gene TRBV5-5 combines with J gene TRBJ1-1; D is uncertain. The CDR3 has 14 amino acids. CDR1 is SGHKS and CDR2 is YYEKEE in the germline V gene (reference sequence). V was clipped by 4 bases and J by 1 base, with 11 bases between them. The CDR3 sequence: CASSGQARNTEAFF. DNA for the CDR3: TGTGCCAGCAGCGGGCAGGCCAGGAACACTGAAGCTTTCTTT.

This clonotype was seen a handful of times. This chain joins TRBV29-1 and TRBJ2-7; 7 bases align to TRBD2. Unmatched junction bases numbered 11, after V lost 6 bases and J lost 0 bases. The germline CDR1 and CDR2 sequences are SQVTM and ANQGSEA. The CDR3 length is 15 residues. The CDR3 DNA sequence: TGCAGCGTCCTGGGGGGGGACTCGAGCTCCTACGAGCAGTACTTC. This gives the protein CSVLGGDSSSYEQYF.

There are many counts of this clonotype. V is TRBV4-3 and J is TRBJ1-2, with a tentative D call TRBD1 (6 bases). V was cut by 1 base and J by 2 bases, with 8 bases left in between. The CDR3 totals 14 residues. Germline values: CDR1 LGHNA, CDR2 YSLEER. CDR3 sequence: CASSQAQGNYGYTF. The CDR3 DNA reads as TGCGCCAGCAGCCAAGCGCAGGGGAACTATGGCTACACCTTC.

This clonotype was detected ten times or more. In DNA, the CDR3 is TGCAGTGCTAGAACCCTCACAGTCTCGGGGACAGATACGCAGTATTTT. Protein sequence: CSARTLTVSGTDTQYF. The chain is built from TRBV20-1 and TRBJ2-3; a possible D gene is TRBD2 (5 bases). Per germline, CDR1 DFQATT and CDR2 SNEGSKA (reference sequence). Trimming left V 2 bases short and J 3 bases short, with 18 bases between. This CDR3 spans 16 amino acids.

Many counts were recorded for this clonotype. The rearrangement links TRBV7-8 to TRBJ2-1, with TRBD1 matching 7 bases. Trimming cost V 4 bases and J 0 bases; bases outside gene matches: 12. This CDR3 has 18 amino acids. Germline V CDR1 and CDR2: SGHVS, FQNEAQ. The CDR3: CASSSLLTGTFSYNEQFF. In DNA, the CDR3 is TGTGCCAGCAGCTCGCTCCTGACAGGGACCTTCTCCTACAATGAGCAGTTCTTC.

This clonotype occurred many times. V and J are TRBV5-1 and TRBJ2-1; possibly TRBD1 or TRBD2 for D (5 bases each). Germline V gives CDR1 SGHRS, CDR2 YFSETQ. V was clipped by 0 bases and J by 9 bases, with 16 bases between them. This CDR3 comprises 15 residues. The chain's CDR3 is CASSLDPGGGTEQFF. CDR3 nucleotide sequence: TGCGCCAGCAGCTTGGATCCTGGTGGGGGTACTGAGCAGTTCTTC. The full variable domain, its missing parts supplied by reference TRBV5-1 and TRBJ2-1, is KAGVTQTPRYLIKTRGQQVTLSCSPISGHRSVSWYQQTPGQGLQFLFEYFSETQRNKGNFPGRFSGRQFSNSRSEMNVSTLELGDSALYLCASSLDPGGGTEQFFGPGTRLTVL.

This clonotype was found once. The chain links TRBV25-1 to TRBJ2-7; D may match TRBD1 or TRBD2 (5 bases each). Germline loops: CDR1 MGHDK, CDR2 SYGVNS. V lost 2 bases, J lost 2 bases, and 10 bases lay in between. The CDR3 totals 14 residues. CDR3 loop: CASSEGGPPYEQYF. CDR3 bases: TGTGCCAGCAGTGAAGGGGGTCCACCCTACGAGCAGTACTTC.

J is TRBJ2-5 and V is TRBV12-3 or TRBV12-4; tentatively, D is TRBD1 (5 bases). The CDR3 length is 13 residues. V was clipped by 3 bases and J by 3 bases, with 8 bases between them. Here the CDR3 DNA reads TGTGCCAGCAGTTTCAGCAGGGAAGAGACCCAGTACTTC. This encodes CASSFSREETQYF.

The V call is TRBV7-9, the J call TRBJ2-7; TRBD1 might be the D (5 bases). The CDR3 is 15 amino acids. Trimming took off 5 bases at V and 3 bases at J, with 17 bases between the two ends. Per the germline V gene, CDR1 is SEHNR and CDR2 is FQNEAQ (reference sequence). CDR3 bases: TGTGCCAGCAGCCACAGGACGGAGCGTCTCTACGAGCAGTACTTC. Translating it yields CASSHRTERLYEQYF.